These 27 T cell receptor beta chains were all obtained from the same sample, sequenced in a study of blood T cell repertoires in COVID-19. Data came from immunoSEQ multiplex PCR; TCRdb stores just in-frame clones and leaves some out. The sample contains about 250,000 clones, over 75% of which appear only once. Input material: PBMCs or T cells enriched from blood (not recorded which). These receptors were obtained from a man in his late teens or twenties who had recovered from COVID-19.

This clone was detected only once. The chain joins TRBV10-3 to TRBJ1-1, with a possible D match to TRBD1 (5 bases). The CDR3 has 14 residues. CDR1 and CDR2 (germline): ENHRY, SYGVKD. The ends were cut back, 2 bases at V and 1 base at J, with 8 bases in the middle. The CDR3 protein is CAISERGGNTEAFF. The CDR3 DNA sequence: TGTGCCATCAGTGAGCGGGGGGGGAACACTGAAGCTTTCTTT.

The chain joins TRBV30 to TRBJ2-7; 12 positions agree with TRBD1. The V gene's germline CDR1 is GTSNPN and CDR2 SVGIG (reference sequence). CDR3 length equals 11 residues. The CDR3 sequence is CAGTGGAEQYF. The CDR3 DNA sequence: TGTGCAGGGACAGGGGGCGCCGAGCAGTACTTC. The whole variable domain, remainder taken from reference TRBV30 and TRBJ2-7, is SQTIHQWPATLVQPVGSPLSLECTVEGTSNPNLYWYRQAAGRGLQLLFYSVGIGQISSEVPQNLSASRPQDRQFILSSKKLLLSDSGFYLCAGTGGAEQYFGPGTRLTVT.

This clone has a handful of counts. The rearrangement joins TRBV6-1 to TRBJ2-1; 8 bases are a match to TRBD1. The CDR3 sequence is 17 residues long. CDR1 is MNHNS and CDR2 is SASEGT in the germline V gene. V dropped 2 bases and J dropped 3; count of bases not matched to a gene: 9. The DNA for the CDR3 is TGTGCCAGCAGTGAACAGGCAGGGGGCACGCTCTACAATGAGCAGTTCTTC. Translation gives CASSEQAGGTLYNEQFF.

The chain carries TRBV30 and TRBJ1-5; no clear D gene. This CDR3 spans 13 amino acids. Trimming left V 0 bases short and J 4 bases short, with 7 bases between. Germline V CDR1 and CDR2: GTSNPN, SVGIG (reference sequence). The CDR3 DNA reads TGTGCCTGGAGTGTACGAGAGAATCAGCCCCAGCATTTT. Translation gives CAWSVRENQPQHF.

Written as DNA, the CDR3 is TGTGCCAGCAGCTCGACTAGCGGGCGCCGTTCCTACGAGCAGTACTTC. Translation gives CASSSTSGRRSYEQYF. This chain links TRBV7-8 with TRBJ2-7; 10 bases fit TRBD2. The CDR3 totals 16 residues. Trimming took 4 bases from V and 1 from J; bases not matched to a gene: 7. Germline-derived CDR1 and CDR2 are SGHVS and FQNEAQ. The full variable domain, in which reference TRBV7-8 and TRBJ2-7 provide the parts outside the CDR3, is GAGVSQSPRYKVAKRGQDVALRCDPISGHVSLFWYQQALGQGPEFLTYFQNEAQLDKSGLPSDRFFAERPEGSVSTLKIQRTQQEDSAVYLCASSSTSGRRSYEQYFGPGTRLTVT.

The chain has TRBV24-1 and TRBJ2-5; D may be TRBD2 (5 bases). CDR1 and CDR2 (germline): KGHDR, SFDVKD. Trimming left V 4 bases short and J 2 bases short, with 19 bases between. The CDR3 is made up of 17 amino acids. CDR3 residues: CATSEAPAGAEQETQYF. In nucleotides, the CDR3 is TGTGCCACCAGTGAGGCACCCGCCGGAGCGGAACAAGAGACCCAGTACTTC.

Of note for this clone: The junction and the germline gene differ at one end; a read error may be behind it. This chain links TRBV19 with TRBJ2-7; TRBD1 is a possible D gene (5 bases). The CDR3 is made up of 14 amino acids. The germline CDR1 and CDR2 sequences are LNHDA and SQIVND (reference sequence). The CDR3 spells CASSLEDTLDEQYF. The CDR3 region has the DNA TGTGCCAGTAGTTTAGAGGACACATTGGACGAGCAGTACTTC.

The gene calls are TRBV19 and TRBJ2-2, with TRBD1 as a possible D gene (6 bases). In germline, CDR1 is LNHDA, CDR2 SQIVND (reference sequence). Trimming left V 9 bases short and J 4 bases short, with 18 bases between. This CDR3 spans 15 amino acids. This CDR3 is CASQTLQGTTGELFF. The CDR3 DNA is TGTGCCAGCCAGACTCTACAGGGCACCACCGGGGAGCTGTTTTTT.

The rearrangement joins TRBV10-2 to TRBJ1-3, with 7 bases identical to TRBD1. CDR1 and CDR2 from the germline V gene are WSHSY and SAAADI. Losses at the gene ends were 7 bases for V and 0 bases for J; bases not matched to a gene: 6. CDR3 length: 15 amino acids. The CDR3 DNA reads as TGCGCCAGCACTAGGACAGGCAGCTCTGGAAACACCATATATTTT. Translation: CASTRTGSSGNTIYF.

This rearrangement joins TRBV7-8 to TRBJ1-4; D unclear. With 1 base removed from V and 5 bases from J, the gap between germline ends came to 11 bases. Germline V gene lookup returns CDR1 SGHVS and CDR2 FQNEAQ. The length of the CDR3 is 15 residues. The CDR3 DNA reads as TGTGCCAGCAGCTTAGGGAGAGGGCGGAATGAAAAACTGTTTTTT. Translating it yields CASSLGRGRNEKLFF.

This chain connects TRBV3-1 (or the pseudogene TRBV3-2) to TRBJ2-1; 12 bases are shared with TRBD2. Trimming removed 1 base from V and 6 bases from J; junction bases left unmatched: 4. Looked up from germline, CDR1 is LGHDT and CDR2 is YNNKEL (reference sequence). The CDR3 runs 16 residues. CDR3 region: CASSQVVGLAGNEQFF. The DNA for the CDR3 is TGTGCCAGCAGCCAAGTTGTGGGACTAGCGGGCAATGAGCAGTTCTTC.

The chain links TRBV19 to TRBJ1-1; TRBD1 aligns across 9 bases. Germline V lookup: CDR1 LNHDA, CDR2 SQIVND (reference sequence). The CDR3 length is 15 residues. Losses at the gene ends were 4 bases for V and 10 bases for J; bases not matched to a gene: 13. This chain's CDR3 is CASSTGQGIRTGAFF. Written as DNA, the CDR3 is TGTGCCAGTAGTACGGGACAGGGCATCAGGACGGGAGCTTTCTTT.

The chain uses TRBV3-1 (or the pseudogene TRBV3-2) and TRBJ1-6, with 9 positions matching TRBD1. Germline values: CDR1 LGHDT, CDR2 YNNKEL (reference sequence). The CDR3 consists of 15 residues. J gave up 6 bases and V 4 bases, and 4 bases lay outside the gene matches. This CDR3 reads CASSPGTGINSPLHF. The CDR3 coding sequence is TGTGCCAGCAGCCCTGGGACAGGGATTAATTCACCCCTCCACTTT.

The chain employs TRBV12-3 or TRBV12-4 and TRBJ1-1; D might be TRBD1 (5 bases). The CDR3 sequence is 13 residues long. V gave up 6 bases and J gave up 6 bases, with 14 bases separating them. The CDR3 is CASRRGTRAEAFF. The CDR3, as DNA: TGTGCCAGCAGAAGGGGAACTCGGGCTGAAGCTTTCTTT.

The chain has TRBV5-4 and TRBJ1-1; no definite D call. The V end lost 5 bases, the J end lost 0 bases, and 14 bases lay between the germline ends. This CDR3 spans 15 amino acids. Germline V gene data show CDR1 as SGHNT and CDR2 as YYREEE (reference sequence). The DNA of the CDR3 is TGTGCCAGCAGACCTCGTCAGGAAATGAACACTGAAGCTTTCTTT. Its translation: CASRPRQEMNTEAFF.

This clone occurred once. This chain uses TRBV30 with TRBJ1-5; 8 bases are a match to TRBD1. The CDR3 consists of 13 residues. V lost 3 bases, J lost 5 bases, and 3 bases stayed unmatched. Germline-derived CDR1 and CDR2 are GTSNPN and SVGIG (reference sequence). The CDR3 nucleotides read TGTGCCTGGAGCGACAGGGGTGATCAGCCCCAGCATTTT. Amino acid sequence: CAWSDRGDQPQHF.

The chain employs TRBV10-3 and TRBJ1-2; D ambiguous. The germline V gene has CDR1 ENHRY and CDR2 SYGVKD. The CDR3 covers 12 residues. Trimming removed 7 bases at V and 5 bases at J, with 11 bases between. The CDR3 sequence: CAITGDKYGYTF. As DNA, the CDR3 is TGTGCCATCACCGGGGATAAGTATGGCTACACCTTC.

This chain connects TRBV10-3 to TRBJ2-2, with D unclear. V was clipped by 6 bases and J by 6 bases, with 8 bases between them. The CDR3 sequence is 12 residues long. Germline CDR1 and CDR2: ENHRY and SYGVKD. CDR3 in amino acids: CAIRTDPGELFF. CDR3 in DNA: TGTGCCATCAGGACTGACCCCGGGGAGCTGTTTTTT.

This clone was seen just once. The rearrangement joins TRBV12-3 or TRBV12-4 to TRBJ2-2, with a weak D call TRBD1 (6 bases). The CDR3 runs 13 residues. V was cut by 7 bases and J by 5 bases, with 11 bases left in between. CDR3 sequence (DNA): TGTGCCAGCAATCTCAGGGGAACCGGGGAGCTGTTTTTT. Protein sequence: CASNLRGTGELFF.

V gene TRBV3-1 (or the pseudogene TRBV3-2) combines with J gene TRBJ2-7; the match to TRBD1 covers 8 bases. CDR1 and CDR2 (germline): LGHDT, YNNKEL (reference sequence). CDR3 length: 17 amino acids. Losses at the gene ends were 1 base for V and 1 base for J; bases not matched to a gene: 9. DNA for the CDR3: TGTGCCAGCAGCCAAGGACTACTTGACAGGGGATCCTACGAGCAGTACTTC. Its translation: CASSQGLLDRGSYEQYF.

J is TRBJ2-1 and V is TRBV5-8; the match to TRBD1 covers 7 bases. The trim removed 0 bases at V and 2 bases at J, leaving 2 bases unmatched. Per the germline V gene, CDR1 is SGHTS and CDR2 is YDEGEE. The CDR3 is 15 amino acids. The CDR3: CASSLEGGTYNEQFF. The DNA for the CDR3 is TGTGCCAGCAGCTTGGAAGGGGGCACCTACAATGAGCAGTTCTTC.

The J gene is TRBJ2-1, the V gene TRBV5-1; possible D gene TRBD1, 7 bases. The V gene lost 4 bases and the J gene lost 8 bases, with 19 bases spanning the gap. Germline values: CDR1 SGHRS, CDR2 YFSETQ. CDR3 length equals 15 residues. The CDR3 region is CASSPGQLRGYEQFF. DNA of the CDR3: TGCGCCAGCAGCCCGGGACAGCTCCGGGGGTATGAGCAGTTCTTC.

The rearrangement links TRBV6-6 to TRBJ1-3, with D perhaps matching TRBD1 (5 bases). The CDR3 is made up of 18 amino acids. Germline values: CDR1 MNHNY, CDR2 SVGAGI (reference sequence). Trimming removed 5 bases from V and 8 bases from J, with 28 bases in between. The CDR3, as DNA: TGTGCCAGCAGTCTGGGGGGTGCTTTAGGACAAGGTTCAGACACCATATATTTT. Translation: CASSLGGALGQGSDTIYF.

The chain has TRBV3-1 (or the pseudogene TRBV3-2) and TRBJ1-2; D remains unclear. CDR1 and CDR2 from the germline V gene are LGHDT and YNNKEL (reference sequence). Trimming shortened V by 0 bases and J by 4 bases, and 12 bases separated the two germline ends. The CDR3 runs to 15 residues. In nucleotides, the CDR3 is TGTGCCAGCAGCCAAGATAGGCCCTGGGCCTATGGCTACACCTTC. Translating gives CASSQDRPWAYGYTF.

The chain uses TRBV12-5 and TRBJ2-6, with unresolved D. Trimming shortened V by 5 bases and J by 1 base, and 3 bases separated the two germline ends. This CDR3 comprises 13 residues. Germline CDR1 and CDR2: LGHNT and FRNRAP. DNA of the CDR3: TGTGCTAGTGGTCCATCTGGGGCCAACGTCCTGACTTTC. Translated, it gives CASGPSGANVLTF.

The CDR3 here is CAWRRGGNTIYF. DNA for the CDR3: TGTGCCTGGAGGAGGGGGGGAAACACCATATATTTT. V and J are TRBV30 and TRBJ1-3; possible D gene TRBD1, 6 bases. V was cut by 3 bases and J by 4 bases, with 7 bases left in between. The V gene's germline CDR1 is GTSNPN and CDR2 SVGIG (reference sequence). This CDR3 region has 12 residues.

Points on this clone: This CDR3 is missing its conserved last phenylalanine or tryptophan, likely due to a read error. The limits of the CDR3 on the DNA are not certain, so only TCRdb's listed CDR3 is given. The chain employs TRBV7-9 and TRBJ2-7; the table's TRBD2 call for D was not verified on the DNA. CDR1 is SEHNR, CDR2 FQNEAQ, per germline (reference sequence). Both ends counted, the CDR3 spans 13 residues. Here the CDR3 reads CASSLGRGPLGCI.